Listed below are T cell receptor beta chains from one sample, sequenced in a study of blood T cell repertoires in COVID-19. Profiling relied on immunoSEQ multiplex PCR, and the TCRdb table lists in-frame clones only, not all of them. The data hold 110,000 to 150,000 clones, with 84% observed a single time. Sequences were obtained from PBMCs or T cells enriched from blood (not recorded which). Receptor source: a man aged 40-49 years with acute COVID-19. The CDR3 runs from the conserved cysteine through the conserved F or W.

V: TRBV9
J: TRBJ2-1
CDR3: CASSAQGYNEQFF

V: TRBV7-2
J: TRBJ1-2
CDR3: CASSHSTARANYGYTF

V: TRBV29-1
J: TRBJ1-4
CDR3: CSVEETGTPEKLFF

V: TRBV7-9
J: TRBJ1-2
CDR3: CASSSGGWNYGYTF

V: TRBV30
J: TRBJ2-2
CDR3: CAWSGQLNTGELFF

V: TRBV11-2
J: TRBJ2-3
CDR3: CASSSQDRGTDTQYF

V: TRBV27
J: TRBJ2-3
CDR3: CASSSPLRSPTDTQYF

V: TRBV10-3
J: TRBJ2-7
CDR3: CAIREMGQGENEQYF

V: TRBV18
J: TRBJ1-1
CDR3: CASSPGQSEAFF

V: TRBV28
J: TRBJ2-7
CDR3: CASSLLGLAGPYEQYF

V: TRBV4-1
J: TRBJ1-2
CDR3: CASSHGLTGRGNYYGYTF

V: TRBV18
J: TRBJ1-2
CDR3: CASSPLETAGYTF

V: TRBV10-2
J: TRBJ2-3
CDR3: CASRASGGASADTQYF

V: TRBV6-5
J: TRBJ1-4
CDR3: CASSSGDTKKLFF

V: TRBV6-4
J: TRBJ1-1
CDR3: CASKGQAEIGTEAFF

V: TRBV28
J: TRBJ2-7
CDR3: CASSSSTAGAGGGYEQYF

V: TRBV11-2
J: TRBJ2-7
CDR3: CASSLRGRYYEQYF

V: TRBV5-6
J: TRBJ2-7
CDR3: CASSFSREALTYEQYF